This TCR beta chain was recovered during a study of shared clonotypes between healthy human individuals. Repertoires were generated with immunoSEQ multiplex PCR, while TCRdb's copy carries only in-frame clones and drops some. The data show 850,000 to 1,100,000 clones, around three quarters seen once. The sample comprised memory CD4+ T cells from PBMCs. Subset noted: CD45RA-negative fraction. The TCR comes from a man between 18 and 29 years old in good health. Some clones in this sample may be carry-over from other donors' samples.

The CDR3 region is CASSKATSGNPTPTDTQYF. The CDR3 DNA is TGTGCCAGCAGCAAAGCGACTAGCGGGAACCCCACTCCTACAGATACGCAGTATTTT. The V call is TRBV21-1, the J call TRBJ2-3; the tabulated D call, TRBD2, remains unverified against the DNA. TRBV21-1 counts as a pseudogene. CDR3 size: 19 residues.